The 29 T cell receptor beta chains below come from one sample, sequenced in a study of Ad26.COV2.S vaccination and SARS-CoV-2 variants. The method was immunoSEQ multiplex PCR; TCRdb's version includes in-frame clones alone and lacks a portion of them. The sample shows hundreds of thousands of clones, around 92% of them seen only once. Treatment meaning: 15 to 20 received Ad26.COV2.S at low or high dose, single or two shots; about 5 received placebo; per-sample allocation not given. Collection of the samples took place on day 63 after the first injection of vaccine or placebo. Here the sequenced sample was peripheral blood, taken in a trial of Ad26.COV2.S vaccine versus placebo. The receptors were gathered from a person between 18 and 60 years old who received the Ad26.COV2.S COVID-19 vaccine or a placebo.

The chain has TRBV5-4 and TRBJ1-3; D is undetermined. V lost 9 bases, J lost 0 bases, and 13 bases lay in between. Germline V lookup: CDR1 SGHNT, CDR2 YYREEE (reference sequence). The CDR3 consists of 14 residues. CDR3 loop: CATRREPSGNTIYF. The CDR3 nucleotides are TGTGCCACTAGAAGGGAGCCCTCTGGAAACACCATATATTTT.

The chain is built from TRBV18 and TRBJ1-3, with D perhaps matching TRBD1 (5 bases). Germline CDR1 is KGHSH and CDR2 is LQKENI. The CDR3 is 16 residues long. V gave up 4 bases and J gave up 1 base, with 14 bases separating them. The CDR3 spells CASSHGQGISGNTIYF. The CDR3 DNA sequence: TGTGCCAGCTCACACGGACAAGGGATTTCTGGAAACACCATATATTTT.

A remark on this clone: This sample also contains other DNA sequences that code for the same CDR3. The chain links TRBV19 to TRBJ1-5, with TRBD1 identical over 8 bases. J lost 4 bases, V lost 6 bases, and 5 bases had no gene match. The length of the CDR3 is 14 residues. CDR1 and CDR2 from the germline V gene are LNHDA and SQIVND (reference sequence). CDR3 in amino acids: CASSPTGVNQPQHF. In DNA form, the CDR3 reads TGTGCCAGTAGCCCGACAGGGGTGAATCAGCCCCAGCATTTT.

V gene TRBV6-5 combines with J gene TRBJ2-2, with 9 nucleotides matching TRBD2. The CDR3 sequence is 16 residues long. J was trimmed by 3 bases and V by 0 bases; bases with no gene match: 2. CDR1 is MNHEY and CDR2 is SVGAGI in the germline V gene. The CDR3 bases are TGTGCCAGCAGTTACTCGGTAGCGGGAGACACCGGGGAGCTGTTTTTT. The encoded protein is CASSYSVAGDTGELFF.

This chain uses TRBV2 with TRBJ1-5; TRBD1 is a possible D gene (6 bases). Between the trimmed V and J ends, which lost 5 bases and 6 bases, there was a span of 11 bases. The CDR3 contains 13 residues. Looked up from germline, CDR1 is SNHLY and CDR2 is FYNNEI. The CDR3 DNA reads TGTGCCAGCAGTAACAGGGATCTTCAGCCCCAGCATTTT. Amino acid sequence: CASSNRDLQPQHF.

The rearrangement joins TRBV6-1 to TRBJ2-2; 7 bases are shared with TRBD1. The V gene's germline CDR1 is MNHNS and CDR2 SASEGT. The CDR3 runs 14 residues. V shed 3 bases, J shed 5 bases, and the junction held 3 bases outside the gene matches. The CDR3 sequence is CASSELTGTGELFF. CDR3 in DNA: TGTGCCAGCAGTGAGTTGACAGGGACCGGGGAGCTGTTTTTT.

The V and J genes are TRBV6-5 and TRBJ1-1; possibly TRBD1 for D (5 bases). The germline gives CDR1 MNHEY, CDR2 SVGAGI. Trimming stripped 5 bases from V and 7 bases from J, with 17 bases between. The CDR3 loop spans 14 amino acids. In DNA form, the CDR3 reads TGTGCCAGCAGTCCTCGTGTGGGGCCGGGTGAAGCTTTCTTT. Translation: CASSPRVGPGEAFF.

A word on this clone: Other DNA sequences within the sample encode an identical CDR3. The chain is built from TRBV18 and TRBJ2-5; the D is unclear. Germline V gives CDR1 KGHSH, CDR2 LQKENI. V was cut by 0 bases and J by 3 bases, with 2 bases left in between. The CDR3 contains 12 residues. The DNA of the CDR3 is TGTGCCAGCTCACCACCTGAAGAGACCCAGTACTTC. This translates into CASSPPEETQYF.

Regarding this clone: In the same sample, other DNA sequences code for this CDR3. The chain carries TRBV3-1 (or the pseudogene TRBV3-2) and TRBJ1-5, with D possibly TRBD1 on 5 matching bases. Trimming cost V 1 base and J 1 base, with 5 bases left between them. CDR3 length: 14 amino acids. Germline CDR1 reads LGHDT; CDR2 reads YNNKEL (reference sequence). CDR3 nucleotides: TGTGCCAGCAGCCAAGCAGGGAGCAATCAGCCCCAGCATTTT. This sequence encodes CASSQAGSNQPQHF.

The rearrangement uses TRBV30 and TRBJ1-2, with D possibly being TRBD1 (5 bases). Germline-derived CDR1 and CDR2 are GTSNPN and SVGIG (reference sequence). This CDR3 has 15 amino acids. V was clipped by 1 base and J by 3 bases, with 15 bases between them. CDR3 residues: CAWSEDPGTDYGYTF. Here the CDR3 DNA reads TGTGCCTGGAGTGAAGATCCCGGGACGGACTATGGCTACACCTTC.

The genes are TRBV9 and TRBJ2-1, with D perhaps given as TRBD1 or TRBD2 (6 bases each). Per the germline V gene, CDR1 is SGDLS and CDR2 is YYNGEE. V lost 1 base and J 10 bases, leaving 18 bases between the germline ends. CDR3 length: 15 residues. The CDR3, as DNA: TGTGCCAGCAGCGTATCGGGGGCGAATCCGGTCGAGCAGTTCTTC. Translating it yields CASSVSGANPVEQFF.

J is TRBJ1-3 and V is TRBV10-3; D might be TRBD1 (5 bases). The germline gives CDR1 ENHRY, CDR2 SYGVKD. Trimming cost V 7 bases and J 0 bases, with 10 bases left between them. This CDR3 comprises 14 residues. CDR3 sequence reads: CAITQGASGNTIYF. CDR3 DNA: TGTGCCATCACGCAGGGTGCCTCTGGAAACACCATATATTTT.

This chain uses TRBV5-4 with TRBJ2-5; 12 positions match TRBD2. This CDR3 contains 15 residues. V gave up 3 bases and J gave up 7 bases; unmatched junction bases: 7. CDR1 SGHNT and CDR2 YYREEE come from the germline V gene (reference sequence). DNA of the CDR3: TGTGCCAGCAGCTCCGGGACTAGCGGGTGGGGGACCCAGTACTTC. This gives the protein CASSSGTSGWGTQYF.

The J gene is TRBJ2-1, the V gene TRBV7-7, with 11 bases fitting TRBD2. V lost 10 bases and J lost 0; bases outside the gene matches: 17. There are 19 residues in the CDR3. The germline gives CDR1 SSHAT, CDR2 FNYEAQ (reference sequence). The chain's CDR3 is CATSEGRLAGKSSYNEQFF. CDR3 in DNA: TGTGCCACCTCTGAGGGCCGACTAGCGGGGAAAAGCTCCTACAATGAGCAGTTCTTC. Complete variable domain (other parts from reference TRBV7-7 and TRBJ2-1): GAGVSQSPRYKVTKRGQDVTLRCDPISSHATLYWYQQALGQGPEFLTYFNYEAQPDKSGLPSDRFSAERPEGSISTLTIQRTEQRDSAMYRCATSEGRLAGKSSYNEQFFGPGTRLTVL.

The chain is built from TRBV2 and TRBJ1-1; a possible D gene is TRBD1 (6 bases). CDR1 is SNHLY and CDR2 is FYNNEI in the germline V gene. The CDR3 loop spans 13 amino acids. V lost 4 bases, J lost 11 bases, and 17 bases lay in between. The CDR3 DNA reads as TGTGCCAGCAGTGGGGGGACACCCCTACAGGCTTTCTTT. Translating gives CASSGGTPLQAFF.

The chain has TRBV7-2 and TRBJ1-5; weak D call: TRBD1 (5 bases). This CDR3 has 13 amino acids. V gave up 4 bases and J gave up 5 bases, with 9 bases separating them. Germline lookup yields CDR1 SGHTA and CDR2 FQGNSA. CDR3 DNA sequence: TGTGCCAGCAGCTCGTGGGGGGATCAGCCCCAGCATTTT. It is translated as CASSSWGDQPQHF.

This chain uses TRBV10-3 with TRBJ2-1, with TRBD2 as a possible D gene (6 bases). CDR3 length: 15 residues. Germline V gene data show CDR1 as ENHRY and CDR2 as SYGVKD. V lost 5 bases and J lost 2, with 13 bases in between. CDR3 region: CAISPGGSTYNEQFF. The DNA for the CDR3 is TGTGCCATCAGTCCTGGGGGGTCTACCTACAATGAGCAGTTCTTC.

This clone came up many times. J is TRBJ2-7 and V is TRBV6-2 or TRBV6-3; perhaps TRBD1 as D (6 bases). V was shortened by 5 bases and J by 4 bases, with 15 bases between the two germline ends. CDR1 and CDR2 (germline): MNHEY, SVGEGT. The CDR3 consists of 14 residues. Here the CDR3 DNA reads TGTGCCAGCAGTCGGAACCCCGGACAGTACGAGCAGTACTTC. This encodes CASSRNPGQYEQYF.

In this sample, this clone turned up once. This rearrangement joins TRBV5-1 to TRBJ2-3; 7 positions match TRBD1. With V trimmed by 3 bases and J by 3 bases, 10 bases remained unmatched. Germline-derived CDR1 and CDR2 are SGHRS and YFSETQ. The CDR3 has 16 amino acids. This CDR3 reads CASSSQPGQSTDTQYF. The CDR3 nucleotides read TGCGCCAGCAGCTCTCAACCGGGACAGTCTACAGATACGCAGTATTTT.

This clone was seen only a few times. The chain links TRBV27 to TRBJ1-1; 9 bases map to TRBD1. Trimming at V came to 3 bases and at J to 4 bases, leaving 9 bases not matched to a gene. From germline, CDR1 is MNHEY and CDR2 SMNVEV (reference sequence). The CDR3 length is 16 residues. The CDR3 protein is CASSFRTGDRATEAFF. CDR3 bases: TGTGCCAGCAGTTTTAGGACAGGGGACCGAGCCACTGAAGCTTTCTTT.

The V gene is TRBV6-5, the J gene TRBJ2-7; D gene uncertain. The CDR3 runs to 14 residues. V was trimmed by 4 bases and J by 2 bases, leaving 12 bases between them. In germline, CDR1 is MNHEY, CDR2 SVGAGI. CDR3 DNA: TGTGCCAGCAGTTCCCAATCTGGACCCTACGAGCAGTACTTC. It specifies CASSSQSGPYEQYF.

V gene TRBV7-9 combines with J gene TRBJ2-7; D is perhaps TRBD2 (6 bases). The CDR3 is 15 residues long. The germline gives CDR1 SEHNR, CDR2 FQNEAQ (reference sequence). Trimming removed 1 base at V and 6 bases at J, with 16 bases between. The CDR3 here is CASSLGGRSAAEQYF. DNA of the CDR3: TGTGCCAGCAGCTTAGGTGGGAGGTCAGCCGCCGAGCAGTACTTC.

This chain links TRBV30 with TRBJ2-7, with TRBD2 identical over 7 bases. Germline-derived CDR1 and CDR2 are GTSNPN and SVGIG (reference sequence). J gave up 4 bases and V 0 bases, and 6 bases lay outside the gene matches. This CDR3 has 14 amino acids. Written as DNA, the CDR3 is TGTGCCTGGAGTGTAGGCGGGAGTGGTTACGAGCAGTACTTC. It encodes CAWSVGGSGYEQYF.

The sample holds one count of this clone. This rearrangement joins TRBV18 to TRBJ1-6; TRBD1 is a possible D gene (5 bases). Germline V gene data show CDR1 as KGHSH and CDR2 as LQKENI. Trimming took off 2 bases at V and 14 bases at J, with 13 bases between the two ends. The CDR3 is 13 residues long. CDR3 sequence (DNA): TGTGCCAGCTCACCAACAGGTCGGGAGACCCTCCACTTT. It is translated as CASSPTGRETLHF.

In DNA, the CDR3 is TGTGCCAGCTCACCGGGCCGTGGCAGGGCCCCAGAGACCCAGTACTTC. This encodes CASSPGRGRAPETQYF. V gene TRBV18 combines with J gene TRBJ2-5; perhaps TRBD1 as D (5 bases). The V gene's germline CDR1 is KGHSH and CDR2 LQKENI. With 3 bases removed from V and 4 bases from J, the gap between germline ends came to 18 bases. This CDR3 comprises 16 residues.

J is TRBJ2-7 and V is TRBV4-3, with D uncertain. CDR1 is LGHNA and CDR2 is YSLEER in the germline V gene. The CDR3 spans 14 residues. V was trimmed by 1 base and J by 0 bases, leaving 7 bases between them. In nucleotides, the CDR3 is TGCGCCAGCAGCCAAGGCCGGTCCTCCTACGAGCAGTACTTC. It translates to CASSQGRSSYEQYF.

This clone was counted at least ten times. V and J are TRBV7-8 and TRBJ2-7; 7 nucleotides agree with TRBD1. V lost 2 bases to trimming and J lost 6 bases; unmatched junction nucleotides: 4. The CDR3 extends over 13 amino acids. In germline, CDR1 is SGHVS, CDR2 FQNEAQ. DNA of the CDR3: TGTGCCAGCAGCTTAACAGGGGAAGGCGAGCAGTACTTC. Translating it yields CASSLTGEGEQYF.

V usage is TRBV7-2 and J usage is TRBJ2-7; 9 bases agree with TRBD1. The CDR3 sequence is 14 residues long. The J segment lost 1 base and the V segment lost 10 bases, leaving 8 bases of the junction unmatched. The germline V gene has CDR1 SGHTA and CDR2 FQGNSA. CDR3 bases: TGTGCCACCAACGTGGACAGGGGATCCTACGAGCAGTACTTC. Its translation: CATNVDRGSYEQYF.

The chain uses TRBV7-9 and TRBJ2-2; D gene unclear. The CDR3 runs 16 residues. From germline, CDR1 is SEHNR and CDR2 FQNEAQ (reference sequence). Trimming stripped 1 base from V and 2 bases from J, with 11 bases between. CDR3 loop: CASSLGRITNTGELFF. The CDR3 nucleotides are TGTGCCAGCAGCTTAGGGCGGATAACTAACACCGGGGAGCTGTTTTTT.